The clone carrying this T cell receptor beta chain was seen ten or more times. This sample is part of a study of T-cell reconstitution after alpha-beta-depleted transplantation in children. This CDR3 has 15 amino acids. V was shortened by 0 bases and J by 0 bases, with 7 bases between the two germline ends. Germline CDR1 reads LNHNV; CDR2 reads YYDKDF (reference sequence). Unique molecular identifiers tagged the TCRbeta library. TCRdb analysed the PCR reads with MiXCR anew, one entry per CDR3 protein. Seen here are about 480,000 distinct CDR3 sequences, about an eighth observed once, and the top ten hold around 5.8%.

The sample was PBMCs from the stem cell graft donor, taken from the stem cell graft. The V call is TRBV15, the J call TRBJ2-3; D gene uncertain. The receptor comes from a human donor who donated a stem cell graft to a child with combined immunodeficiency. The CDR3 nucleotides read TGTGCCACCAGCAGAGAGACACCTAGCACAGATACGCAGTATTTT. It specifies CATSRETPSTDTQYF.